This paragraph reports one T cell receptor beta chain. This clone showed up just a few times. Its antigen specificity is not known. No base-level quality is on record; no much larger clone is a single base apart. From the cysteine through the phenylalanine, the CDR3 covers 13 amino acids. Kept here is only the CDR3 DNA, which spans 39 bases and is read in frame from base 1. Trimming at the junction amounts to 4 bases on V and 4 bases on J, and the germline ends lie 9 bases apart. The data were taken from a study of control samples from healthy donors and cancer patients (TCRdb year 2020). To prepare the library, the immunoSEQ multiplex PCR assay was applied. TCRdb obtained this table from immuneACCESS and retained in-frame rearrangements with V and J assigned. These tables miss some clones; where compared with another copy, unresolved V genes account for less than half of the shortfall, and the remainder is unexplained. The sample records 260,000 or so clones, more than 65% of which are singletons. Clones ranked in the top ten supply roughly 15% of the sample.

The receptor comes from a woman aged 55-69 years with lung cancer. The material sequenced was PBMCs. The sequence is built from TRBV12-3 or TRBV12-4 and TRBJ2-3; TRBD1 could be the D gene, as 6 bases match. The bases are TGTGCCAGCAGTTCCACAGGGCCAGATACGCAGTATTTT. Translation gives CASSSTGPDTQYF.